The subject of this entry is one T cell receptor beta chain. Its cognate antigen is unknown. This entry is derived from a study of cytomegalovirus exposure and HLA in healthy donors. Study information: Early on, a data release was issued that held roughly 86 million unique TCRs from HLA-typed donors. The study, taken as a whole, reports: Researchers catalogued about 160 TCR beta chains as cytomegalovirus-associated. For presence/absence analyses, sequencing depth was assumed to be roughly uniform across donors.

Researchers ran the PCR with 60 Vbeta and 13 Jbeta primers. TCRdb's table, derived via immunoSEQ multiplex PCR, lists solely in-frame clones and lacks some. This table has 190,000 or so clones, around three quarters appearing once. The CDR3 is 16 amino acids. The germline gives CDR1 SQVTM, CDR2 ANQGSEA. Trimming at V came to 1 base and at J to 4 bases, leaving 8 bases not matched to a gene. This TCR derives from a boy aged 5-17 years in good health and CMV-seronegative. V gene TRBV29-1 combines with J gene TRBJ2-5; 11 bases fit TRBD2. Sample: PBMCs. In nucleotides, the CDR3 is TGCAGCGTTGAAGGGAGCCTAGCGGGAGGCGGAGAGACCCAGTACTTC. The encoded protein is CSVEGSLAGGGETQYF.